A selection of T cell receptor beta chains follows, all from one sample in a study of T-cell memory formation after mild COVID-19. TCRdb itself ran the 5' RACE reads through MiXCR, one entry per CDR3 protein. The sample consists of some 450,000 distinct CDR3 sequences, about 20% of them appearing once. Material for sequencing was PBMCs or a T cell subset sorted from them (not recorded which). The source is a man between 18 and 35 years old who had mild COVID-19 (a few samples of this study predate the infection). Cell type and time point are not known. Both conserved end residues are part of each CDR3. The order of the fields is V gene, CDR3 protein.

TRBV12-3/TRBV12-4	CASTEGTSYSTDTQYF
TRBV29-1	CSVALTGGDEQYF
TRBV10-3	CAISESTGKGTDTQYF
TRBV6-5	CASSYGGTEAFF
TRBV29-1	CSVYTGSSYEQYF
TRBV12-3/TRBV12-4	CASRRDRGPRTQYF
TRBV7-9	CASSLEGEGQPQHF
TRBV9	CASSVGPVSYNEQFF
TRBV9	CASSGKGSTDTQYF
TRBV9	CASSVNEGPSGANVLTF
TRBV29-1	CSVEGQGDTGELFF
TRBV7-9	CASIDPLRSEQYF
TRBV12-3/TRBV12-4	CASRRTGAYYGYTF
TRBV4-1	CASSQAQGAVYYEQYF
TRBV5-6	CASRRTGANYGYTF
TRBV3-1	CASSQDAVNTEAFF
TRBV6-5	CASSQGKETQYF
TRBV7-8	CASSLARGPTEAFF
TRBV6-1	CASSPPGPFEQYF
TRBV7-3	CASSLTAGQGNEQFF
TRBV10-3	CAISDILDPGELFF
TRBV25-1	CASSTGVLHNEQFF
TRBV3-1	CASSQEGFYGYTF
TRBV5-1	CASNPDGNYGYTF
TRBV28	CASTVQGRGGYTF
TRBV6-5	CASRRTGTGGGYGYTF
TRBV6-1	CASSQGLETEAFF
TRBV20-1	CSARQGAYEQYF
TRBV7-9	CASKDSETQYF
TRBV20-1	CSAKSGGPGETQYF
TRBV20-1	CSAPGRETDQPQHF
TRBV12-3/TRBV12-4	CASSLSLEDNEQFF
TRBV7-9	CASSLGAGGPDTQYF
TRBV24-1	CATPGTSGGNEQFF
TRBV27	CASSFHGTRIETQYF
TRBV7-3	CASNPGADQPQHF
TRBV24-1	CATSDLRDRDNEQFF
TRBV5-1	CASSLEGAPDEFF
TRBV6-5	CASRGTNGYTF
TRBV11-3	CARAGTPDQPQHF
TRBV6-2/TRBV6-3	CASSRQDEAFF
TRBV12-3/TRBV12-4	CASSFWASLKETQYF
TRBV27	CASSPRTSLLDEQFF
TRBV6-5	CASRFEGQQPGGYTF
TRBV4-1	CASSQPTGQGYPPGTQYF
TRBV7-9	CASRRGITEAFF
TRBV7-9	CASSLAHRATDTQYF
TRBV4-2	CASSPSSLDTQYF
TRBV18	CASSPLRDTEAFF
TRBV6-5	CASSGRGHGYTF
TRBV24-1	CATSEGSGVNTQYF
TRBV5-1	CASSLAGPRTDTQYF
TRBV20-1	CSAGQGSQPQHF
TRBV14	CASSRVGNSPLHF